Listed below are T cell receptor beta chains from one sample, sequenced in a study of shared clonotypes between healthy human individuals. Profiled with immunoSEQ multiplex PCR; TCRdb holds only in-frame clones, not every one. The sample yields around 700,000 clones, approximately 90% seen once. Sequencing input: naive CD8+ T cells sorted from blood. These receptors were collected from a man aged 30-40 years in good health. Both conserved end residues are part of each CDR3. The D gene is left open where the match is weak. Not every row has a clone size; where given, it reads once, few, many or a size class.

size	J	V	D	DNA	CDR3
NA	TRBJ2-7	TRBV21-1	NA	TGTGCCAGCAGCAAAGTAAGCCCCGGAGGGGGCAGCTCCTACGAGCAGTACTTC	CASSKVSPGGGSSYEQYF
NA	TRBJ2-7	TRBV14	TRBD1	TGTGCCAGCAGCCCCGGACAGGGACGCGCCTACGAGCAGTACTTC	CASSPGQGRAYEQYF
NA	TRBJ2-7	TRBV28	NA	TGTGCCAGCAGTCGACAGGCCCACGAGCAGTACTTC	CASSRQAHEQYF
NA	TRBJ2-7	TRBV7-9	TRBD2	TGTGCCAGCAGCTTACGGACTAGCGGGACGGTTAACGAGCAGTACTTC	CASSLRTSGTVNEQYF
once	TRBJ1-2	TRBV28	NA	TGTGCCAGCAGTTTAGGGCCTAACTATGGCTACACCTTC	CASSLGPNYGYTF
NA	TRBJ1-1	TRBV27	TRBD1	TGTGCCAGCAGTTACGCCTGGCATACAGGGGTTGAAGCTTTCTTT	CASSYAWHTGVEAFF
NA	TRBJ2-1	TRBV9	TRBD2	TGTGCCAGCAGTACTAGCGGGAGATATGAGCAGTTCTTC	CASSTSGRYEQFF
NA	TRBJ2-5	TRBV4-3	NA	TGCGCCAGCAGCCAAGAGAGGTGGGCCAGGGAGACCCAGTACTTC	CASSQERWARETQYF
few	TRBJ2-1	TRBV7-6	NA	TGTGCCAGCAGCCACCCGACCGGGACCAACAATGAGCAGTTCTTC	CASSHPTGTNNEQFF
NA	TRBJ2-3	TRBV6-1	TRBD2	TGTGCCAGCAGTGAACCTATTCTAGCGGGCAACACAGATACGCAGTATTTT	CASSEPILAGNTDTQYF
NA	TRBJ2-7	TRBV7-2	TRBD1	TGTGCCAGCAGCTTTTACGACAGGGGAGACTACGAGCAGTACTTC	CASSFYDRGDYEQYF
NA	TRBJ2-1	TRBV15	NA	TGTGCCACCAGCAGAGACAGGGGATACTACAATGAGCAGTTCTTC	CATSRDRGYYNEQFF
NA	TRBJ1-5	TRBV6-1	TRBD1	TGTGCCAGCAGTGGGACAGGGGGCCTTCAGCCCCAGCATTTT	CASSGTGGLQPQHF
NA	TRBJ2-7	TRBV27	NA	TGTGCCAGCAGTCCGATCGGCGGGGCGACCTACGAGCAGTACTTC	CASSPIGGATYEQYF
NA	TRBJ2-4	TRBV6-4	NA	TGTGCCAGCAGTGACGGAGGGTTTGAGATTCAGTACTTC	CASSDGGFEIQYF
NA	TRBJ1-1	TRBV6-6	NA	TGTGCCAGCAGTTACGTCGCGACCGGGGGAGCTTTCTTT	CASSYVATGGAFF
NA	TRBJ1-1	TRBV4-2	NA	TGTGCCAGCAGCTTAAGTTGGGGCACTGAAGCTTTCTTT	CASSLSWGTEAFF
once	TRBJ1-5	TRBV5-5	NA	TGTGCCAGCAGCTTGGATATGGGGGCGAATCAGCCCCAGCATTTT	CASSLDMGANQPQHF
NA	TRBJ2-7	TRBV7-9	TRBD2	TGTGCCAGCAGTTCGAGGACTAGCGGGATAAACGAGCAGTACTTC	CASSSRTSGINEQYF
NA	TRBJ2-7	TRBV7-2	NA	TGTGCCAGCAGCTTGGGCCCTTGGGCTGACTTC	CASSLGPWADF
NA	TRBJ1-1	TRBV19	NA	TGTGCCAGTAGTATGGGGGTGGTTAAGGACACTGAAGCTTTCTTT	CASSMGVVKDTEAFF
NA	TRBJ1-5	TRBV5-6	NA	TGTGCCAGCAGCTTGGAGGACCTCAATCAGCCCCAGCATTTT	CASSLEDLNQPQHF
NA	TRBJ2-1	TRBV29-1	NA	TGCAGCGTTGAGCCACAGGGTCTTGGTTCCTACAATGAGCAGTTCTTC	CSVEPQGLGSYNEQFF
NA	TRBJ1-1	TRBV27	NA	TGTGCCAGCAGTCCCCCGGCAGGAAAAGCTTTCTTT	CASSPPAGKAFF
NA	TRBJ2-3	TRBV29-1	NA	TGCAGCGTTGAGTGGGGGGTCAGCACAGATACGCAGTATTTT	CSVEWGVSTDTQYF
NA	TRBJ2-1	TRBV19	TRBD2	TGTGCCAGTAGTACCCCGTTAGCGGGAGAATTTAACGAGCAGTTCTTC	CASSTPLAGEFNEQFF
NA	TRBJ2-7	TRBV11-2	TRBD2	TGTGCCAGCAGCTTAGAGGGAGGGCCCTCCTACGAGCAGTACTTC	CASSLEGGPSYEQYF
NA	TRBJ2-3	TRBV7-2	TRBD1	TGTGCCAGCAGCTATGGACAGGGGGCAGATACGCAGTATTTT	CASSYGQGADTQYF
NA	TRBJ2-1	TRBV7-9	TRBD2	TGTGCCAGCAGCTTAGGGTCCCTAAGCGGGACCCCCTACAATGAGCAGTTCTTC	CASSLGSLSGTPYNEQFF
NA	TRBJ2-7	TRBV6-6	NA	TGTGCCAGCAGTACGCCGGAGGCGGGCTACGAGCAGTACTTC	CASSTPEAGYEQYF
NA	TRBJ2-3	TRBV18	NA	TGTGCCAGCTCACTTCCCGATACGCAGTATTTT	CASSLPDTQYF
NA	TRBJ1-5	TRBV4-3	TRBD1	TGCGCCAGCAGCCACGGGACAGGGAACAATCAGCCCCAGCATTTT	CASSHGTGNNQPQHF
once	TRBJ1-1	TRBV6-5	NA	TGTGCCAGCAGTTACCTCGCATCAAAGAACACTGAAGCTTTCTTT	CASSYLASKNTEAFF
NA	TRBJ2-1	TRBV10-1	TRBD2	TGCGCCAGCAGTGCAGGGACTACCGAAACTTACAATGAGCAGTTCTTC	CASSAGTTETYNEQFF
NA	TRBJ2-1	TRBV5-1	NA	TGCGCCAGCAGCTTACCCCCCACAGGCCTCCCGTCCTACAATGAGCAGTTCTTC	CASSLPPTGLPSYNEQFF
NA	TRBJ2-2	TRBV19	TRBD1	TGTGCCAGTAGTACCCAGGGGGCGGGTACCGGGGAGCTGTTTTTT	CASSTQGAGTGELFF
NA	TRBJ2-5	TRBV7-6	NA	TGTGCCAGCAGCTTGGATCAGGGTCAAGAGACCCAGTACTTC	CASSLDQGQETQYF
NA	TRBJ2-7	TRBV29-1	NA	TGCAGCGTCGCGGTCGAGGCCCCCTACGAGCAGTACTTC	CSVAVEAPYEQYF
NA	TRBJ2-5	TRBV2	NA	TGTGCCTTTCCAGGGACACGACAAGAGACCCAGTACTTC	CAFPGTRQETQYF
NA	TRBJ2-1	TRBV11-2	NA	TGTGCCAGCAGCTTAGGCGGCATGAGAGAGCAGTTCTTC	CASSLGGMREQFF
few	TRBJ2-1	TRBV27	TRBD2	TGTGCCAGCCTTGGGACTAGCGGGAGAGGTTATGAGCAGTTCTTC	CASLGTSGRGYEQFF
once	TRBJ2-1	TRBV11-2	TRBD2	TGTGCCAGCAGCTCTGGCGGGAGTTGGGATGAGCAGTTCTTC	CASSSGGSWDEQFF
NA	TRBJ2-7	TRBV6-6	TRBD2	TGTGCCAGCAGTTACGGGACTAGCTACGAGCAGTACTTC	CASSYGTSYEQYF
NA	TRBJ2-3	TRBV28	TRBD2	TGTGCCAGCAGTGAGGGACTAGCGGGAAATGCAGATACGCAGTATTTT	CASSEGLAGNADTQYF
NA	TRBJ2-7	TRBV28	NA	TGTGCCAGCAGTCTTCCGACAGCAGCCGAGCAGTACTTC	CASSLPTAAEQYF
NA	TRBJ2-3	TRBV27	TRBD2	TGTGCCAGCATTGCGATAGCGGGAGGGCAAACAGATACGCAGTATTTT	CASIAIAGGQTDTQYF
NA	TRBJ1-2	TRBV29-1	NA	TGCAGCGCTGTTGATGCGGCTTTATGGGGCTACACCTTC	CSAVDAALWGYTF
NA	TRBJ2-1	TRBV9	NA	TGTGCCAGCAGCCCCTCTATTACCTCCTACAATGAGCAGTTCTTC	CASSPSITSYNEQFF
NA	TRBJ2-2	TRBV4-3	TRBD2	TGCGCCAGCAGCCAAGTTCTAGCGGGAGGGCCCGGGGAGCTGTTTTTT	CASSQVLAGGPGELFF
NA	TRBJ2-7	TRBV27	TRBD2	TGTGCCAGCACCCAAGAGGCTAGCGGGAGCGGAGGGCAGTACTTC	CASTQEASGSGGQYF
once	TRBJ2-1	TRBV11-3	NA	TGTGCCAGCAGCTCCAGGGCAACCTCCCGCAATGAGCAGTTCTTC	CASSSRATSRNEQFF
NA	TRBJ1-5	TRBV7-2	NA	TGTGCCAGCAGCTTTTATAGCAATCAGCCCCAGCATTTT	CASSFYSNQPQHF
once	TRBJ2-3	TRBV28	TRBD1	TGTGCCAGCATTGGAGTGAGGACAGGGGTCACAGATACGCAGTATTTT	CASIGVRTGVTDTQYF
few	TRBJ2-7	TRBV4-1	NA	TGCGCCAGCAGCCAGTTCGGCGGGACCTACGAGCAGTACTTC	CASSQFGGTYEQYF
NA	TRBJ2-1	TRBV11-2	NA	TGTGCCAGCAGCTTAGATCCGAGGGAGCAGTTCTTC	CASSLDPREQFF
NA	TRBJ1-4	TRBV4-1	TRBD1	TGCGCCAGCAGCCAATGGGGACAGGGAAGCGAAAAACTGTTTTTT	CASSQWGQGSEKLFF
NA	TRBJ2-7	TRBV5-4	TRBD2	TGTGCCAGCAGCTGGGGACTAGCGGGAGCCTACGAGCAGTACTTC	CASSWGLAGAYEQYF